This T cell receptor beta chain came from a study of T-cell reconstitution after alpha-beta-depleted transplantation in children. The CDR3 consists of 18 residues. V shed 3 bases and J 4 bases; nucleotides not matched to a gene: 9. Germline loops: CDR1 SGDLS, CDR2 YYNGEE. The study, taken as a whole, reports: Expanded graft clones numbering several hundred reportedly gave rise to alpha-beta T cells about two months after transplant. Diversity of TCRbeta at day 60 was high in some patients, arising from surviving recipient T cells and thymic progenitors. The main origin of T-cell counts and diversity one year after transplant was newly produced T cells.

Unique molecular identifiers were built into the TCRbeta library. TCRdb used MiXCR to reprocess the PCR reads, holding one entry per CDR3 protein. This table holds more than 90,000 distinct CDR3 sequences, around a tenth found once. This clonotype was found a few times. As yet, its antigen is unknown. Source: PBMCs, taken before TCRalphabeta/CD19-depleted stem cell transplant. The receptor was isolated from a boy aged 2 to 10 with acute lymphoblastic leukemia, due to receive a stem cell transplant. The chain combines TRBV9 with TRBJ2-1; 14 bases are shared with TRBD2. The chain's CDR3 is CASSAGQGLAGAYNEQFF. The CDR3 DNA follows: TGTGCCAGCAGCGCGGGACAGGGACTAGCGGGAGCGTACAATGAGCAGTTCTTC.